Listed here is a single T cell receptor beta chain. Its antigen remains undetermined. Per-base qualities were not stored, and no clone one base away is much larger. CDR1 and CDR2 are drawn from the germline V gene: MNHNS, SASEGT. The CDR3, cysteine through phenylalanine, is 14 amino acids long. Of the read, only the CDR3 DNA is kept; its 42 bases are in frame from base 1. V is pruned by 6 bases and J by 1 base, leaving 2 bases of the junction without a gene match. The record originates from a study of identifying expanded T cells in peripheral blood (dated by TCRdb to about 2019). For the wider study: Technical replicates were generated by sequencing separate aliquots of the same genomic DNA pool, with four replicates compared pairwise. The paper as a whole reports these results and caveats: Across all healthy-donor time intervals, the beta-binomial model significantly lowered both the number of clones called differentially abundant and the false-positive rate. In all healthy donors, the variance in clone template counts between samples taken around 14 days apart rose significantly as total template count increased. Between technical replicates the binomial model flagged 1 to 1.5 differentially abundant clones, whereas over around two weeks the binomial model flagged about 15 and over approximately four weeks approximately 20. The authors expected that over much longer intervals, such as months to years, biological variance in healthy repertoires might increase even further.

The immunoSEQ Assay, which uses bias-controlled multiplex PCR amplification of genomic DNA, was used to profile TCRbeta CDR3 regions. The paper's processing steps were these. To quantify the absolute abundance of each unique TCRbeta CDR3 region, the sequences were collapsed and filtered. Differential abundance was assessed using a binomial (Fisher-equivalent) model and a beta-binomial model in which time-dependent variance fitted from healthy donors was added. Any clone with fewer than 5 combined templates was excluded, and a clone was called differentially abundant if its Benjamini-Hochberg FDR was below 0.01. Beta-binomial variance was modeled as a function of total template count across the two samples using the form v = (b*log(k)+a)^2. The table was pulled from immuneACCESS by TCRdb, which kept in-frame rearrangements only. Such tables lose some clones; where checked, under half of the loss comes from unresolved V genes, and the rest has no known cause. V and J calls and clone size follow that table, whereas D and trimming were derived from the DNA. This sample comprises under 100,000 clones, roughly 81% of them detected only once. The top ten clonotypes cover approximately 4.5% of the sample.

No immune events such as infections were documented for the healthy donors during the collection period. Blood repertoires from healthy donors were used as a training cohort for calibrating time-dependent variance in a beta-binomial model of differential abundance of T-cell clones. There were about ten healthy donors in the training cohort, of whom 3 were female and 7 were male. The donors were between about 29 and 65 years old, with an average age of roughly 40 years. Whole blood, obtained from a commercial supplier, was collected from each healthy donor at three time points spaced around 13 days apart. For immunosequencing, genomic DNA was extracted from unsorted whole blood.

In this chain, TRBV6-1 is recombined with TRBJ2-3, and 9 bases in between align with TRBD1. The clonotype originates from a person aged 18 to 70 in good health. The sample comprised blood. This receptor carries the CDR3 CASRTGGGTDTQYF. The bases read TGTGCCAGCAGAACAGGGGGCGGCACAGATACGCAGTATTTT.